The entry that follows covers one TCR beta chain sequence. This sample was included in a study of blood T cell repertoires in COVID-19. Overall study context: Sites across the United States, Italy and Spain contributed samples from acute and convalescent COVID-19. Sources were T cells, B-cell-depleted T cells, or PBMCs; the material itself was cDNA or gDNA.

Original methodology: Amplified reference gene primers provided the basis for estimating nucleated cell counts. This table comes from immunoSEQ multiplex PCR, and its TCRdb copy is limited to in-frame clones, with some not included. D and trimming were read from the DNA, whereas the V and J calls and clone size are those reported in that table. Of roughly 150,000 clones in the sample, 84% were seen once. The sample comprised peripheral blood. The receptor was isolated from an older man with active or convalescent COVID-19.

CDR3 loop: CASSLIGAENTEAFF. CDR3 coding DNA: TGTGCCAGCAGCTTGATAGGGGCAGAAAACACTGAAGCTTTCTTT. The gene calls are TRBV5-4 and TRBJ1-1; possibly TRBD1 for D (5 bases). The CDR3 sequence is 15 residues long. CDR1 and CDR2 from the germline V gene are SGHNT and YYREEE (reference sequence). Trimming cost V 1 base and J 2 bases, with 12 bases left between them. Full variable domain (rest looked up from reference TRBV5-4 and TRBJ1-1): ETGVTQSPTHLIKTRGQQVTLRCSSQSGHNTVSWYQQALGQGPQFIFQYYREEENGRGNFPPRFSGLQFPNYSSELNVNALELDDSALYLCASSLIGAENTEAFFGQGTRLTVV.